This T cell receptor beta chain was identified during a study of OX40 agonist ivuxolimab in advanced cancers. Patients had blood sampled at baseline and again on cycle 4 day 1 and cycle 7 day 1. The CDR3 has 16 residues. The V gene end was trimmed by 7 bases and the J gene end by 6 bases; junction bases not matched to a gene: 14. The germline gives CDR1 ENHRY, CDR2 SYGVKD. Note on this clone: Its antigen is as yet unknown.

Using immunoSEQ multiplex PCR, the repertoire was profiled, and TCRdb retains in-frame clones only, with some absent. This sample yields some 98,000 clones, of which approximately 93% are seen a single time; 0.2% to 0.3% belongs to the top ten. Study-level points and caveats: Doses of 0.1 to 3.0 mg/kg were accompanied by clonal expansion of CD4+ and CD8+ blood T cells by week 6. Some of the lowest clonal expansion was seen in partial responders at 0.1-3.0 mg/kg. Expanded clones were, on average, more numerous in CD8+ T cells than in CD4+.

Sample: CD4+ or CD8+ T cells sorted from blood, taken in a trial of the OX40 agonist ivuxolimab. This receptor was identified in an adult with an advanced solid tumor such as melanoma, head and neck, liver or kidney cancer. The chain is built from TRBV10-3 and TRBJ2-3; 9 bases match TRBD2. CDR3 in DNA: TGTGCCATCAACCCGGGTGGCGGGAGGGGATCGGATACGCAGTATTTT. Translating it yields CAINPGGGRGSDTQYF.